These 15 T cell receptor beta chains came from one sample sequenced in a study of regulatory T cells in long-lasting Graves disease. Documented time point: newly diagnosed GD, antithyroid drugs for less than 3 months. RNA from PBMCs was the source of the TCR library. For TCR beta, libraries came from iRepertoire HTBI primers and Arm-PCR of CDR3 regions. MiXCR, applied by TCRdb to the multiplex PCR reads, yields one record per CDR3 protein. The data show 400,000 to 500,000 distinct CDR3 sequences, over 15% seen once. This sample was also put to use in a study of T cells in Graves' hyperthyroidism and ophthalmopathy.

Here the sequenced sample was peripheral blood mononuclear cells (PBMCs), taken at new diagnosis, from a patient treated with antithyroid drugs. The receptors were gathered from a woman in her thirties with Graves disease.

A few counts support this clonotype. The CDR3 loop is CASSLGGGGGNQPQHF. Written as DNA, the CDR3 is TGTGCCAGCAGCTTAGGGGGCGGAGGGGGCAATCAGCCCCAGCATTTT. The J gene is TRBJ1-5, the V gene TRBV7-8, with a weak D call TRBD1 (5 bases). There are 16 residues in the CDR3. Trimming took 1 base from V and 2 from J, leaving 12 bases between them. Germline lookup yields CDR1 SGHVS and CDR2 FQNEAQ.

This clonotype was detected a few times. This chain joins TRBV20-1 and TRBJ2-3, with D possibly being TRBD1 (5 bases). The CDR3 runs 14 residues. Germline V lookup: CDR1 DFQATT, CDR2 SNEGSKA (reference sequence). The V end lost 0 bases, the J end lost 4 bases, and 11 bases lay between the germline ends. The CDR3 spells CSARDGASADTQYF. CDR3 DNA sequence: TGCAGTGCTAGAGATGGGGCTAGTGCAGATACGCAGTATTTT.

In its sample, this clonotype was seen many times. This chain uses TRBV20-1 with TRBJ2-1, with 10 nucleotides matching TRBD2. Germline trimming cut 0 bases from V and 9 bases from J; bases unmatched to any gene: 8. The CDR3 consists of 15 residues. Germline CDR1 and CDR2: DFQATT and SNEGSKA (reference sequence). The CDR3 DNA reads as TGCAGTGCTAGAGACCCCGGGACTAGCGATCGTGAGCAGTTCTTC. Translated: CSARDPGTSDREQFF.

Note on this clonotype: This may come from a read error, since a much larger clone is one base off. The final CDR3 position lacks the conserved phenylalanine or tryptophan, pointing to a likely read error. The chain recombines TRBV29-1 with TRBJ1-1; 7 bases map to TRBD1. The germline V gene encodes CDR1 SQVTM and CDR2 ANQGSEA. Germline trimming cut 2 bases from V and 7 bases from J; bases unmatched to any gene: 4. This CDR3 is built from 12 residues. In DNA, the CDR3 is TGCAGCGTTGAACAGGGGGACCATGAAGCTTTCCTT. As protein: CSVEQGDHEAFL.

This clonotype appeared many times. CDR3 amino acids: CASSEKGRETYNEQFF. The CDR3 DNA follows: TGTGCCAGCAGTGAAAAGGGCAGGGAGACCTACAATGAGCAGTTCTTC. This rearrangement joins TRBV6-1 to TRBJ2-1; possibly TRBD1 or TRBD2 for D (5 bases each). V was shortened by 2 bases and J by 2 bases, with 13 bases between the two germline ends. Germline V gene sequence: CDR1 MNHNS, CDR2 SASEGT. CDR3 length: 16 amino acids.

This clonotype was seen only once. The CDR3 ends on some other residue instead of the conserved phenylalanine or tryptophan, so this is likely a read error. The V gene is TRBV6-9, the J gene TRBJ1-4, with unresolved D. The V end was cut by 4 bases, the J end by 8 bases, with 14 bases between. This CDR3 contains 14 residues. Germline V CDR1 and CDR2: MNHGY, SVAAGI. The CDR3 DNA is TGTGCCAGCAGTTCCACACGGGATGGGGAAAAACTGTTTCTT. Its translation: CASSSTRDGEKLFL.

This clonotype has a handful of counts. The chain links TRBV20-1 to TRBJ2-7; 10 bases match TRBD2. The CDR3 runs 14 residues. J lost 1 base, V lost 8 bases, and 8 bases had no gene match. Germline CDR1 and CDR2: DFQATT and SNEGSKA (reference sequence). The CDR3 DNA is TGCAGTCTATCCAAGCGGGAGGGATCCTACGAGCAGTACTTC. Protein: CSLSKREGSYEQYF.

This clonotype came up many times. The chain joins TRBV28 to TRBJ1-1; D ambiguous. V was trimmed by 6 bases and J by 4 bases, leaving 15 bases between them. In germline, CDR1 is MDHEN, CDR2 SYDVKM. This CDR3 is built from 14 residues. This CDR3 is CASRADRVGTEAFF. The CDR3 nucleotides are TGTGCCAGCAGAGCCGATCGAGTGGGCACTGAAGCTTTCTTT.

The CDR3 DNA reads as TGTGCCACCCGACACCCCGGGACAGGGACCTACGAGCAGTACTTC. Protein sequence: CATRHPGTGTYEQYF. The chain joins TRBV19 to TRBJ2-7; 9 bases align to TRBD1. This CDR3 has 15 residues. Germline CDR1 LNHDA, CDR2 SQIVND (reference sequence). After removal of 10 bases from V and 2 bases from J, the junction contained 12 bases not matched to a gene.

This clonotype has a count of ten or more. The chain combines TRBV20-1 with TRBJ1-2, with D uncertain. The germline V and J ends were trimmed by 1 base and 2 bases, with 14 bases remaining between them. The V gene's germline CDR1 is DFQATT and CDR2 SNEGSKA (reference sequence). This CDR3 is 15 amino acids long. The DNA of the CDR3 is TGCAGTGCTAGAGTAGTCAGTCCGTTGAACTATGGCTACACCTTC. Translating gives CSARVVSPLNYGYTF.

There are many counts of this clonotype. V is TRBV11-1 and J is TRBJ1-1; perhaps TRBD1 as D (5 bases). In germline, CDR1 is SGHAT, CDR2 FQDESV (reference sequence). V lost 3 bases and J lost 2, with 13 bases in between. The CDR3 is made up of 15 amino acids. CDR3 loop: CASSFSSGDNTEAFF. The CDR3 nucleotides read TGTGCCAGCAGCTTTAGTTCGGGGGACAACACTGAAGCTTTCTTT. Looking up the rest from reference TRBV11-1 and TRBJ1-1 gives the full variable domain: EAEVAQSPRYKITEKSQAVAFWCDPISGHATLYWYRQILGQGPELLVQFQDESVVDDSQLPKDRFSAERLKGVDSTLKIQPAELGDSAMYLCASSFSSGDNTEAFFGQGTRLTVV.

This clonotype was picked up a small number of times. CDR3 loop: CASSTLQGTGTRTYNEQFF. DNA for the CDR3: TGTGCCAGCAGTACACTACAGGGGACCGGGACTCGAACCTACAATGAGCAGTTCTTC. The chain is built from TRBV6-1 and TRBJ2-1, with D maybe TRBD1 (7 bases). The V gene lost 5 bases and the J gene lost 2 bases, with 25 bases spanning the gap. This CDR3 is built from 19 residues. The germline CDR1 and CDR2 sequences are MNHNS and SASEGT.

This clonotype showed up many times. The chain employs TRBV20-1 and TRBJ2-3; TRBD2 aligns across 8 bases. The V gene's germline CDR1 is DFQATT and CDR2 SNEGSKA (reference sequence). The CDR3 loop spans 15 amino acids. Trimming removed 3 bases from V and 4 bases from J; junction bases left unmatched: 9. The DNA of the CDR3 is TGCAGTGCTAGTGATAGCGGGATAGTCGCAGATACGCAGTATTTT. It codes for CSASDSGIVADTQYF.

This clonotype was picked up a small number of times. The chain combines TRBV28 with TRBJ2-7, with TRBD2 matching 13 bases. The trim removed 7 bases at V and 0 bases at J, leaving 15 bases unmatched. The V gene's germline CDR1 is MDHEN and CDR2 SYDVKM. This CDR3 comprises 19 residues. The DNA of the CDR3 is TGTGCCAGCACCGAACCACTAGCGGGAGGGCATTCGAGCTCCTACGAGCAGTACTTC. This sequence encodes CASTEPLAGGHSSSYEQYF.

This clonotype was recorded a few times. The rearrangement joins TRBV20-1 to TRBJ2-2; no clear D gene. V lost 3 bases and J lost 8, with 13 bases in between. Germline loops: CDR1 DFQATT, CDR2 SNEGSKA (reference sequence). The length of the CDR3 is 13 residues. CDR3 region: CSARERAGGELFF. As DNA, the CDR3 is TGCAGTGCTAGGGAAAGAGCCGGTGGGGAGCTGTTTTTT.